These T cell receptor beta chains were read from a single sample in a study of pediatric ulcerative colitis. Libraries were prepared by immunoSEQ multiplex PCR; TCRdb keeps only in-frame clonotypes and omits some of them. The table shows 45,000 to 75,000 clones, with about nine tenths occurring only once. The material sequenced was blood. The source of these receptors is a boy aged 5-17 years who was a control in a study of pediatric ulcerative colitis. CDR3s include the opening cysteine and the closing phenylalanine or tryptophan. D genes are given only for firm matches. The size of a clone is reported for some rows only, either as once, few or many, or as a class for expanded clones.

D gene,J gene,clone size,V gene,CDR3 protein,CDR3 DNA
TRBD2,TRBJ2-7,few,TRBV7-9,CASSPGTSASYEQYF,TGTGCCAGCAGCCCGGGGACTAGCGCATCCTACGAGCAGTACTTC
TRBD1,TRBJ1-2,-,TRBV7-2,CASSPDRATANYGYTF,TGTGCCAGCAGCCCGGACAGGGCGACCGCAAACTATGGCTACACCTTC
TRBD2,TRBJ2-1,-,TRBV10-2,CASRGTSYNEQFF,TGCGCCAGCAGGGGGACTAGCTACAATGAGCAGTTCTTC
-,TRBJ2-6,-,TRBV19,CASSETQGSGANVLTF,TGTGCCAGTAGTGAAACGCAGGGGTCAGGGGCCAACGTCCTGACTTTC
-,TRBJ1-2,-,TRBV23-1,CASSQSPGVGEGYTF,TGCGCCAGCAGTCAATCACCCGGAGTTGGTGAGGGCTACACCTTC
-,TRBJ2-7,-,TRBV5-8,CASSLVEVWGSSYEQYF,TGTGCCAGCAGCTTGGTGGAGGTCTGGGGCAGTTCCTACGAGCAGTACTTC
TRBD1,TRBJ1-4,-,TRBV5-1,CASSLGTDRVEKLFF,TGCGCCAGCAGCTTGGGAACCGACAGGGTAGAAAAACTGTTTTTT
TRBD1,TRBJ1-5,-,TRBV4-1,CASTLRRGRKPYSNQPQHF,TGCGCCAGCACCTTACGCAGGGGGCGGAAGCCTTATAGCAATCAGCCCCAGCATTTT
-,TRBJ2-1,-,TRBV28,CASSWPLLNEQFF,TGTGCCAGCAGTTGGCCGTTACTTAATGAGCAGTTCTTC
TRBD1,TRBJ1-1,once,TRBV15,CATSRGPGQTLNTEAFF,TGTGCCACCAGCAGAGGTCCGGGACAGACTTTGAACACTGAAGCTTTCTTT
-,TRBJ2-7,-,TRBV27,CASSLSSANYEQYF,TGTGCCAGCAGTTTATCTAGCGCGAACTACGAGCAGTACTTC